The 25 T cell receptor beta chains listed next were all sequenced from one sample in a study of T-cell reconstitution after alpha-beta-depleted transplantation in children. Unique molecular identifiers tagged the TCRbeta library. TCRdb analysed the PCR reads with MiXCR anew, one entry per CDR3 protein. The top ten hold approximately 33% of the sample, which has 530,000 or so distinct CDR3 sequences, roughly a quarter seen once. The sequencing here drew on PBMCs, taken before TCRalphabeta/CD19-depleted stem cell transplant. The receptors come from a boy under two years old with Wiskott-Aldrich syndrome, due to receive a stem cell transplant.

Here the CDR3 reads CSARDLGRSTYEQYF. The CDR3 region has the DNA TGCAGTGCTAGAGATCTCGGCAGGTCGACCTACGAGCAGTACTTC. V and J are TRBV20-1 and TRBJ2-7, with D unclear. Germline-derived CDR1 and CDR2 are DFQATT and SNEGSKA (reference sequence). V lost 0 bases and J 2 bases, leaving 14 bases between the germline ends. The CDR3 runs to 15 residues.

This clonotype came up a few times. The chain employs TRBV9 and TRBJ2-3; perhaps TRBD1 as D (6 bases). This CDR3 has 15 amino acids. Germline V gene sequence: CDR1 SGDLS, CDR2 YYNGEE. Trimming removed 3 bases at V and 4 bases at J, with 15 bases between. This CDR3 is CASSAGSGTSDTQYF. In DNA, the CDR3 is TGTGCCAGCAGCGCCGGATCCGGGACATCAGATACGCAGTATTTT.

This clonotype has only a few counts. CDR3 DNA: TGCGCCAGCAGCTCGACAGGGGTTGTAAATGAGCAGTTCTTC. This translates into CASSSTGVVNEQFF. The chain uses TRBV5-1 and TRBJ2-1, with TRBD1 matching 8 bases. The germline CDR1 and CDR2 sequences are SGHRS and YFSETQ. This CDR3 has 14 residues. V shed 3 bases and J 7 bases; nucleotides not matched to a gene: 6.

The rearrangement joins TRBV3-1 to TRBJ2-5; tentatively, D is TRBD1 (6 bases). Trimming removed 0 bases from V and 6 bases from J, with 11 bases in between. The CDR3 is 14 amino acids. CDR1 LGHDT and CDR2 YNNKEL come from the germline V gene (reference sequence). The chain's CDR3 is CASSQDQGTKTQYF. The DNA for the CDR3 is TGTGCCAGCAGCCAAGATCAGGGGACAAAGACCCAGTACTTC.

This clonotype was detected a few times. The chain employs TRBV30 and TRBJ2-2; 7 bases map to TRBD1. Per germline, CDR1 GTSNPN and CDR2 SVGIG (reference sequence). V was clipped by 4 bases and J by 5 bases; unmatched bases: 4. CDR3 length: 13 amino acids. For the CDR3, the DNA is TGTGCCTGGAAAGGGGGCTGGACCGGGGAGCTGTTTTTT. Translating gives CAWKGGWTGELFF.

This clonotype was seen only a few times. The chain joins TRBV7-2 to TRBJ2-2, with D perhaps TRBD2 (6 bases). The CDR3 extends over 15 amino acids. CDR1 is SGHTA and CDR2 is FQGNSA in the germline V gene. Trimming took 3 bases from V and 6 from J, leaving 14 bases between them. CDR3 residues: CASSFRKGGAGELFF. As DNA, the CDR3 is TGTGCCAGCAGCTTCAGAAAAGGCGGGGCCGGGGAGCTGTTTTTT. The whole variable domain, remainder taken from reference TRBV7-2 and TRBJ2-2, is GAGVSQSPSNKVTEKGKDVELRCDPISGHTALYWYRQSLGQGLEFLIYFQGNSAPDKSGLPSDRFSAERTGGSVSTLTIQRTQQEDSAVYLCASSFRKGGAGELFFGEGSRLTVL.

A few counts support this clonotype. The genes are TRBV4-2 and TRBJ1-1, with D maybe TRBD1 (6 bases). Germline CDR1 and CDR2: LGHNA and YNFKEQ. The V and J ends lost 0 bases and 1 base respectively, with 9 bases between them. The CDR3 covers 15 residues. This CDR3 is CASSQENRENTEAFF. CDR3 nucleotides: TGTGCCAGCAGCCAAGAGAACAGGGAGAACACTGAAGCTTTCTTT.

There are a few counts of this clonotype. The genes are TRBV15 and TRBJ1-1; no firm D call. Germline CDR1 reads LNHNV; CDR2 reads YYDKDF (reference sequence). The ends were cut back, 3 bases at V and 2 bases at J, with 13 bases in the middle. CDR3 length: 15 amino acids. CDR3 bases: TGTGCCACCAGCAGGGCGACCCCGGTCAACACTGAAGCTTTCTTT. It yields the protein CATSRATPVNTEAFF.

The sample holds many counts of this clonotype. The rearrangement links TRBV5-5 to TRBJ2-1; D unresolved. This CDR3 is built from 15 residues. V lost 0 bases and J lost 3, with 10 bases in between. Germline CDR1 is SGHKS and CDR2 is YYEKEE (reference sequence). The CDR3 DNA reads as TGTGCCAGCAGCTTGGACGCGCCCATCTACAATGAGCAGTTCTTC. Translated: CASSLDAPIYNEQFF.

This clonotype showed up just a few times. The genes are TRBV5-1 and TRBJ1-6; a possible D gene is TRBD1 (5 bases). Trimming shortened V by 4 bases and J by 10 bases, and 15 bases separated the two germline ends. Germline-derived CDR1 and CDR2 are SGHRS and YFSETQ. The CDR3 loop spans 14 amino acids. CDR3 sequence (DNA): TGCGCCAGCAGCGGGGGTCCCGAGGGCTCACCCCTCCACTTT. Its protein product is CASSGGPEGSPLHF.

V and J are TRBV4-1 and TRBJ1-2; TRBD1 is a possible D gene (6 bases). CDR3 length: 19 amino acids. V lost 1 base and J 6 bases, leaving 27 bases between the germline ends. Germline lookup yields CDR1 MGHRA and CDR2 YSYEKL. The CDR3 bases are TGCGCCAGCAGCCAAGCTGGGGGGGGAGGGGGATCTGTTCTCCATGGCTACACCTTC. Protein product: CASSQAGGGGGSVLHGYTF.

The V call is TRBV20-1, the J call TRBJ2-2, with D uncertain. Germline CDR1 is DFQATT and CDR2 is SNEGSKA (reference sequence). The CDR3 is 12 residues long. The V gene lost 6 bases and the J gene lost 6 bases, with 11 bases spanning the gap. The CDR3 sequence: CSADDNSGELFF. As DNA, the CDR3 is TGCAGTGCAGACGACAATTCCGGGGAGCTGTTTTTT.

Comment on this clonotype: The junction shows a germline mismatch at one end, possibly a read error. The rearrangement uses TRBV29-1 and TRBJ2-7; no clear D. The CDR3 is 14 amino acids. Germline V gene data show CDR1 as SQVTM and CDR2 as ANQGSEA. The CDR3 sequence: CSVRTTKSSYERYF. DNA for the CDR3: TGCAGCGTCCGTACGACGAAGAGCTCCTACGAGCGGTACTTC.

The chain recombines TRBV24-1 with TRBJ2-7, with a possible D match to TRBD2 (6 bases). Trimming cost V 5 bases and J 4 bases, with 11 bases left between them. The CDR3 extends over 13 amino acids. Per the germline V gene, CDR1 is KGHDR and CDR2 is SFDVKD. CDR3 in DNA: TGTGCCACCAGTGTCCCGGACTATTACGAGCAGTACTTC. This codes for CATSVPDYYEQYF.

This clonotype was seen just once. V and J are TRBV18 and TRBJ1-1; D is possibly TRBD1 (5 bases). Germline values: CDR1 KGHSH, CDR2 LQKENI. CDR3 length: 15 amino acids. Trimming removed 6 bases from V and 2 bases from J, with 16 bases in between. CDR3 region: CASSRIDRGNTEAFF. CDR3 in DNA: TGTGCCAGCTCTCGAATCGACAGAGGCAACACTGAAGCTTTCTTT.

This clonotype has a handful of counts. This rearrangement joins TRBV20-1 to TRBJ1-5; D may be TRBD1 (5 bases). Trimming stripped 3 bases from V and 5 bases from J, with 11 bases between. The CDR3 has 13 residues. CDR1 and CDR2 from the germline V gene are DFQATT and SNEGSKA (reference sequence). The chain's CDR3 is CSASIGDYQPQHF. Here the CDR3 DNA reads TGCAGTGCTAGTATCGGGGACTATCAGCCCCAGCATTTT.

The chain uses TRBV20-1 and TRBJ2-7, with TRBD2 matching 9 bases. V was pared by 2 bases and J by 6 bases, with 5 bases of the junction left unmatched. CDR3 length equals 13 residues. Germline-derived CDR1 and CDR2 are DFQATT and SNEGSKA (reference sequence). The CDR3 reads CSARFRTSAEQYF. The DNA for the CDR3 is TGCAGTGCTAGATTCCGGACTAGCGCCGAGCAGTACTTC.

This rearrangement joins TRBV30 to TRBJ1-1, with D maybe TRBD1 (5 bases). Germline CDR1 and CDR2: GTSNPN and SVGIG (reference sequence). The length of the CDR3 is 14 residues. V shed 7 bases and J shed 0 bases, with 15 bases lying between them. The CDR3 region is CASKGAGLNTEAFF. The CDR3 nucleotides are TGTGCCTCAAAAGGGGCAGGGTTGAACACTGAAGCTTTCTTT.

This clonotype was seen more than once but under ten times. The CDR3 here is CASSSTGTGAYEQYF. In DNA form, the CDR3 reads TGTGCCAGCAGTTCGACCGGGACAGGGGCCTACGAGCAGTACTTC. The chain has TRBV27 and TRBJ2-7; the match to TRBD1 covers 10 bases. Germline V gives CDR1 MNHEY, CDR2 SMNVEV (reference sequence). The CDR3 consists of 15 residues. Losses at the gene ends were 4 bases for V and 2 bases for J; bases not matched to a gene: 5.

A few counts support this clonotype. CDR3 in DNA: TGCGCCAGCAGCCCCATGGGGGGCAGAGTGAACACCGGGGAGCTGTTTTTT. It specifies CASSPMGGRVNTGELFF. The chain recombines TRBV5-1 with TRBJ2-2; possibly TRBD1 or TRBD2 for D (6 bases each). Trimming cost V 4 bases and J 1 base, with 17 bases left between them. CDR1 and CDR2 (germline): SGHRS, YFSETQ. This CDR3 region has 17 residues.

The sample holds a few counts of this clonotype. The chain couples TRBV28 to TRBJ2-5; TRBD2 matches at 8 bases. The CDR3 has 16 residues. The V gene end was trimmed by 8 bases and the J gene end by 0 bases; junction bases not matched to a gene: 11. Germline loops: CDR1 MDHEN, CDR2 SYDVKM. CDR3 bases: TGTGCCAGCTGGAATGGACGGGAGGGAAACCAAGAGACCCAGTACTTC. This codes for CASWNGREGNQETQYF.

This clonotype was counted only a few times. V usage is TRBV28 and J usage is TRBJ1-1; D ambiguous. CDR1 MDHEN and CDR2 SYDVKM come from the germline V gene. This CDR3 is built from 13 residues. V was cut by 7 bases and J by 0 bases, with 9 bases left in between. CDR3 sequence: CASTPWLNTEAFF. CDR3 bases: TGTGCCAGCACTCCCTGGTTGAACACTGAAGCTTTCTTT.

This clonotype came up many times. The junction and the germline gene differ at one end; a read error may be behind it. V and J are TRBV5-1 and TRBJ2-2; tentative D call: TRBD2 (5 bases). The length of the CDR3 is 14 residues. Per germline, CDR1 SGHRS and CDR2 YFSETQ. CDR3: CASSLGGNTGELFF. In DNA form, the CDR3 reads TGTGCCAGCAGTTTAGGAGGGAACACCGGGGAGCTGTTTTTT.

The chain carries TRBV12-3 or TRBV12-4 and TRBJ2-4; 7 positions match TRBD2. The J segment lost 0 bases and the V segment lost 9 bases, leaving 5 bases of the junction unmatched. The CDR3 contains 14 residues. The CDR3 sequence: CASRLAGAKNIQYF. In nucleotides, the CDR3 is TGTGCCAGTAGGTTAGCGGGAGCCAAAAACATTCAGTACTTC.

The chain is built from TRBV12-3 or TRBV12-4 and TRBJ2-3; the D gene is possibly TRBD2 (6 bases). The CDR3 contains 15 residues. Trimming cost V 7 bases and J 0 bases, with 14 bases left between them. CDR3 loop: CASKGRGRSTDTQYF. The CDR3 nucleotides read TGTGCCAGCAAGGGGCGGGGCCGTAGCACAGATACGCAGTATTTT.